This T cell receptor beta chain was recovered during a study of T-cell memory formation after mild COVID-19. The CDR3 is 17 residues long. Trimming cost V 1 base and J 1 base, with 13 bases left between them. Libraries for TCRalpha and TCRbeta carried sample barcodes and unique molecular identifiers via 5'RACE. Via MiXCR, TCRdb re-called the 5' RACE reads, giving one row per CDR3 protein. Here the sample spans about 82,000 distinct CDR3 sequences, about an eighth being singletons. This clonotype was observed a few times. V usage is TRBV12-3 or TRBV12-4 and J usage is TRBJ2-2, with D possibly matching TRBD2 (5 bases). The source material was PBMCs or a T cell subset sorted from them (not recorded which). The origin of this receptor is an adult woman who had mild COVID-19 (a few samples of this study predate the infection). Cell type and time point are not known. In DNA, the CDR3 is TGTGCCAGCAGTTTAGTGGTGTCGGGAAAGAACACCGGGGAGCTGTTTTTT. Translated: CASSLVVSGKNTGELFF.